Listed here are 10 T cell receptor beta chains from one sample, sequenced in a study of blood T cell repertoires in COVID-19. Some clones are missing from TCRdb's copy, which holds only in-frame ones; the method was immunoSEQ multiplex PCR. The table shows 150,000 to 200,000 clones, with approximately 85% occurring only once. Sample: peripheral blood. These receptors originate from a woman aged 80 or older with acute or convalescent COVID-19.

The chain joins TRBV4-1 to TRBJ2-2, with TRBD2 identical over 7 bases. Unmatched junction bases numbered 4, after V lost 3 bases and J lost 0 bases. CDR3 length: 16 amino acids. Germline-derived CDR1 and CDR2 are MGHRA and YSYEKL. The CDR3 reads CASSHLLATNTGELFF. The CDR3 DNA follows: TGCGCCAGCAGCCATCTACTAGCGACGAACACCGGGGAGCTGTTTTTT.

This chain connects TRBV7-2 to TRBJ1-5; TRBD1 matches 7 bases. Germline V lookup: CDR1 SGHTA, CDR2 FQGNSA. This CDR3 comprises 15 residues. V lost 5 bases and J lost 0; bases outside the gene matches: 4. CDR3 sequence (DNA): TGTGCCAGCAGCCCGACAGGGCATAGCAATCAGCCCCAGCATTTT. Encoded protein: CASSPTGHSNQPQHF.

The rearrangement links TRBV19 to TRBJ2-1, with 9 positions matching TRBD1. V trimming: 4 bases; J trimming: 5 bases; junction bases outside the gene matches: 3. Germline V gives CDR1 LNHDA, CDR2 SQIVND (reference sequence). The CDR3 runs to 14 residues. CDR3 bases: TGTGCCAGTAGTAACCGGGACAGGGACAATGAGCAGTTCTTC. Its translation is CASSNRDRDNEQFF.

This chain uses TRBV7-8 with TRBJ2-3; 7 nucleotides agree with TRBD1. V gave up 2 bases and J gave up 2 bases; unmatched junction bases: 4. CDR3 length: 15 residues. From germline, CDR1 is SGHVS and CDR2 FQNEAQ. The CDR3 DNA sequence: TGTGCCAGCAGCTTACAGACAGGGTACACAGATACGCAGTATTTT. Its protein is CASSLQTGYTDTQYF.

The chain links TRBV7-9 to TRBJ1-6; 7 bases align to TRBD1. There are 16 residues in the CDR3. Germline V lookup: CDR1 SEHNR, CDR2 FQNEAQ (reference sequence). Unmatched junction bases numbered 7, after V lost 1 base and J lost 7 bases. The CDR3 DNA reads as TGTGCCAGCAGCTTAGGCGCAGGGGGAACGAATTCACCCCTCCACTTT. Its protein product is CASSLGAGGTNSPLHF.

This clone appeared once. This chain links TRBV10-2 with TRBJ1-2; D possibly corresponds to TRBD1 (5 bases). The CDR3 runs 12 residues. Germline values: CDR1 WSHSY, CDR2 SAAADI. Between the trimmed V and J ends, which lost 5 bases and 6 bases, there was a span of 10 bases. CDR3 nucleotides: TGCGCCAGCAGTCCGGGGGGGGATGGCTACACCTTC. Its translation is CASSPGGDGYTF.

The chain is built from TRBV18 and TRBJ1-2; 7 bases align to TRBD1. The germline gives CDR1 KGHSH, CDR2 LQKENI. The trim removed 1 base at V and 4 bases at J, leaving 6 bases unmatched. The CDR3 covers 15 residues. The CDR3 coding sequence is TGTGCCAGCTCACCACTGGGACAGAGGATCTATGGCTACACCTTC. Protein product: CASSPLGQRIYGYTF.

The sample holds one count of this clone. V usage is TRBV9 and J usage is TRBJ1-3; D remains unclear. The V gene's germline CDR1 is SGDLS and CDR2 YYNGEE. V was cut by 0 bases and J by 0 bases, with 13 bases left in between. CDR3 length: 17 residues. CDR3 sequence reads: CASSVVGSGSSGNTIYF. CDR3 coding DNA: TGTGCCAGCAGCGTAGTCGGCAGTGGGAGCTCTGGAAACACCATATATTTT.

The V gene is TRBV30, the J gene TRBJ2-3; D is ambiguous. The CDR3 is 12 residues long. V lost 4 bases, J lost 1 base, and 6 bases lay in between. Looked up from germline, CDR1 is GTSNPN and CDR2 is SVGIG (reference sequence). CDR3 amino acids: CAWKLGTDTQYF. CDR3 coding DNA: TGTGCCTGGAAACTTGGCACAGATACGCAGTATTTT.

V usage is TRBV19 and J usage is TRBJ2-3; possible D gene TRBD1, 5 bases. V lost 7 bases to trimming and J lost 2 bases, with 10 bases between them. CDR1 is LNHDA, CDR2 SQIVND, per germline (reference sequence). This CDR3 is built from 13 residues. The CDR3, as DNA: TGTGCCAGTACATCGACAGCCACAGATACGCAGTATTTT. Protein: CASTSTATDTQYF.